The present entry profiles one T cell receptor beta chain with its context. The antigen remains unidentified. These data originate in a study of T cell repertoires in cytomegalovirus infection. Overall study context: Public TCR beta signatures indicated both CMV infection and matching HLA type.

TCRdb recomputed calls from the reads with MiXCR, one row per CDR3 protein. The profile shows roughly 760,000 distinct CDR3 sequences, 35% of them singletons. Findings and limits, study-wide: HLA-C-restricted CMV clonotypes gave the most frequent clonotype in two of eight donors. Cumulated frequencies of public TCR beta families served to identify carriers of CMV plus the relevant HLA.

This CDR3 has 14 amino acids. Germline V lookup: CDR1 DFQATT, CDR2 SNEGSKA (reference sequence). V lost 4 bases and J lost 4; bases outside the gene matches: 8. The TCR was taken from a human donor in good health (CMV status not recorded). Some clones in this sample may be carry-over from other donors' samples. This sequence joins TRBV20-1 and TRBJ1-1; the match to TRBD1 covers 8 bases. Sequencing used PBMCs. The CDR3 protein is CSAMYGTGFTEAFF. The CDR3 DNA reads TGCAGTGCTATGTACGGGACAGGTTTCACTGAAGCTTTCTTT.